What follows describes a single T cell receptor beta chain. The antigen is unknown. The data were obtained in a study of radiotherapy plus CTLA-4 blockade in lung cancer. Looking at the study overall: There were objective responses in approximately 20% of patients, and around 30% had disease control.

Per the germline V gene, CDR1 is MNHEY and CDR2 is SVGAGI. Trimming removed 0 bases at V and 8 bases at J, with 10 bases between. The CDR3 covers 13 residues. Sequenced by immunoSEQ multiplex PCR; TCRdb stores in-frame clones only, minus some. The sample has around 110,000 clones, approximately 77% seen once; the top ten hold 3.3%. Findings and limits, study-wide: In blood, after radiotherapy plus ipilimumab, tumor-derived TCR clones expanded. Best predicting response, reportedly, were early blood T cell clone dynamics, with interferon-beta.

Focal radiation with ipilimumab CTLA-4 blockade was given to patients with chemo-refractory metastatic non-small-cell lung cancer. The receptor's source is a human donor with non-small cell lung cancer that progressed on radiotherapy plus ipilimumab. Some clones in this sample may be carry-over from other donors' samples. The V gene is TRBV6-5, the J gene TRBJ1-2; D gene ambiguous. This specimen was peripheral blood, taken from a patient treated with radiotherapy plus ipilimumab. CDR3 nucleotide sequence: TGTGCCAGCAGTTACTCGAATAGAAGGGGCTACACCTTC. Translated: CASSYSNRRGYTF.